This TCR beta chain was retrieved from a study of T cells in localized non-small cell lung cancer. Overall study results and limits: Peak T cell clonality was found in uninvolved adjacent lung, exceeding tumor.

For this clone: Antigen: not known.

The CDR3 consists of 16 residues. Trimming removed 5 bases at V and 0 bases at J, with 16 bases between. Looked up from germline, CDR1 is SGHTA and CDR2 is FQGNSA. Sequencing used immunoSEQ multiplex PCR; TCRdb keeps in-frame clones, though not all of them. The sample yields tens of thousands of clones, about 92% seen once. Sequencing was performed on peripheral blood, taken before any cancer treatment. V usage is TRBV7-2 and J usage is TRBJ1-2, with a weak D call TRBD1 (5 bases). The sequence derives from a female donor over 55 with stage I lung adenocarcinoma. CDR3 DNA sequence: TGTGCCAGCAGCCCTACAGCGGGGGTACCTAACTATGGCTACACCTTC. It codes for CASSPTAGVPNYGYTF.